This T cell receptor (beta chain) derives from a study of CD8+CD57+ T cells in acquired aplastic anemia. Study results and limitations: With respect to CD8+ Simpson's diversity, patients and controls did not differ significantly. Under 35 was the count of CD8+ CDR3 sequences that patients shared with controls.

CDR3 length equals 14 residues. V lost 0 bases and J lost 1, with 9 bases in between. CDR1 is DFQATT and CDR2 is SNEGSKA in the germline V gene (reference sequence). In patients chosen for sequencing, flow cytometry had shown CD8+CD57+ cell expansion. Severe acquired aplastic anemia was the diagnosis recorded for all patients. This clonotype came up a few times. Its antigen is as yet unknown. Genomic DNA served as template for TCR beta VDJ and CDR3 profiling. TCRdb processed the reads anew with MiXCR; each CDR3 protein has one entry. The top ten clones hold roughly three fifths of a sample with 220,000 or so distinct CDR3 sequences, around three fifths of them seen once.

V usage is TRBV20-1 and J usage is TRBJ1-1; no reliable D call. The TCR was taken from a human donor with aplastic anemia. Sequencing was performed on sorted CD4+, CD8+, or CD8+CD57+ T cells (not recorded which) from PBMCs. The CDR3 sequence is CSARDPRGNTEAFF. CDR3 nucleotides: TGCAGTGCTAGAGATCCTCGGGGGAACACTGAAGCTTTCTTT.